A single sample is the source of the 17 T cell receptor beta chains below, sequenced in a study of blood T cell repertoires in COVID-19. Only in-frame clones appear in the TCRdb table, and some are missing; sequencing was by immunoSEQ multiplex PCR. The data contain about 350,000 clones, approximately 89% of them singletons. The material sequenced was peripheral blood. The receptors originated from a woman in her sixties with COVID-19, enrolled during active disease.

The V call is TRBV10-3, the J call TRBJ1-6; TRBD1 agrees at 8 bases. V was pared by 0 bases and J by 9 bases, with 4 bases of the junction left unmatched. Germline assignment: CDR1 ENHRY and CDR2 SYGVKD. This CDR3 is built from 15 residues. The DNA for the CDR3 is TGTGCCATCAGTGAGTCGGACAGGGATCGTTCACCCCTCCACTTT. The encoded protein is CAISESDRDRSPLHF.

The gene calls are TRBV5-4 and TRBJ2-1, with D possibly being TRBD2 (5 bases). Trimming cost V 4 bases and J 7 bases, with 21 bases left between them. Germline CDR1 SGHNT, CDR2 YYREEE (reference sequence). This CDR3 spans 16 amino acids. CDR3 protein: CASSPPTTSGWNEQFF. The CDR3 nucleotides are TGTGCCAGCAGCCCACCCACGACTTCGGGGTGGAATGAGCAGTTCTTC. The complete variable domain, with remaining parts taken from reference TRBV5-4 and TRBJ2-1, reads ETGVTQSPTHLIKTRGQQVTLRCSSQSGHNTVSWYQQALGQGPQFIFQYYREEENGRGNFPPRFSGLQFPNYSSELNVNALELDDSALYLCASSPPTTSGWNEQFFGPGTRLTVL.

The chain has TRBV30 and TRBJ2-7, with 7 nucleotides matching TRBD1. Germline values: CDR1 GTSNPN, CDR2 SVGIG (reference sequence). The length of the CDR3 is 13 residues. V shed 2 bases, J shed 5 bases, and the junction held 6 bases outside the gene matches. CDR3 sequence: CAWSFTGAHEQYF. The CDR3 DNA sequence: TGTGCCTGGAGTTTTACAGGGGCCCACGAGCAGTACTTC.

This sequence joins TRBV12-3 or TRBV12-4 and TRBJ2-5; D might be TRBD2 (6 bases). The V end lost 7 bases, the J end lost 7 bases, and 13 bases lay between the germline ends. The CDR3 runs to 12 residues. The CDR3, as DNA: TGTGCCAGCACCTTGGACTACGCGACCCAGTACTTC. It encodes CASTLDYATQYF.

The V call is TRBV9, the J call TRBJ1-1, with unresolved D. Germline V CDR1 and CDR2: SGDLS, YYNGEE. The ends were cut back, 1 base at V and 2 bases at J, with 9 bases in the middle. The CDR3 is 14 amino acids. The DNA for the CDR3 is TGTGCCAGCAGCGTAACCCCGGGTAACACTGAAGCTTTCTTT. It specifies CASSVTPGNTEAFF.

V is TRBV10-1 and J is TRBJ1-2; D perhaps matches TRBD1 (5 bases). Germline CDR1 is WNHNN and CDR2 is SYGVQD (reference sequence). Between the trimmed V and J ends, which lost 10 bases and 5 bases, there was a span of 17 bases. The CDR3 sequence is 13 residues long. The CDR3 reads CAIILRVGYGYTF. Here the CDR3 DNA reads TGCGCCATCATACTCAGGGTGGGGTATGGCTACACCTTC.

The rearrangement uses TRBV10-3 and TRBJ1-2; D is unclear. Per germline, CDR1 ENHRY and CDR2 SYGVKD. The length of the CDR3 is 16 residues. V was shortened by 2 bases and J by 3 bases, with 16 bases between the two germline ends. CDR3 in amino acids: CAISEHAGKVDYGYTF. The CDR3 DNA follows: TGTGCCATCAGTGAGCACGCGGGGAAGGTGGACTATGGCTACACCTTC.

This clone was picked up a small number of times. The chain combines TRBV7-9 with TRBJ1-1, with TRBD1 matching 8 bases. V lost 4 bases to trimming and J lost 3 bases; unmatched junction nucleotides: 7. The CDR3 consists of 15 residues. Germline lookup yields CDR1 SEHNR and CDR2 FQNEAQ (reference sequence). CDR3 DNA sequence: TGTGCCAGCAGCTCCACCAGGGGGCTACACACTGAAGCTTTCTTT. Amino acids: CASSSTRGLHTEAFF.

The J gene is TRBJ1-4, the V gene TRBV5-1; 7 bases are a match to TRBD1. The junction had 9 bases not matched to a gene; V was cut back by 4 bases and J by 0 bases. Looked up from germline, CDR1 is SGHRS and CDR2 is YFSETQ. The CDR3 is 17 amino acids. CDR3 sequence (DNA): TGCGCCAGCAGCCCGACAGGGACTCAAGCAACTAATGAAAAACTGTTTTTT. Protein sequence: CASSPTGTQATNEKLFF.

The rearrangement uses TRBV6-5 and TRBJ1-6; D is unclear. Per germline, CDR1 MNHEY and CDR2 SVGAGI. The V gene lost 0 bases and the J gene lost 10 bases, with 16 bases spanning the gap. The CDR3 totals 16 residues. CDR3 sequence (DNA): TGTGCCAGCAGTTACTCGTCGGGAAGGATCGCGTCACCCCTCCACTTT. Its translation: CASSYSSGRIASPLHF.

This clone was observed a single time. V is TRBV7-2 and J is TRBJ2-5; perhaps TRBD2 as D (7 bases). Germline V CDR1 and CDR2: SGHTA, FQGNSA. The V end was cut by 1 base, the J end by 5 bases, with 14 bases between. The CDR3 sequence is 15 residues long. CDR3 region: CASSLEWGGQETQYF. In DNA form, the CDR3 reads TGTGCCAGCAGCTTAGAGTGGGGGGGCCAGGAGACCCAGTACTTC.

This chain uses TRBV9 with TRBJ2-2; tentatively, D is TRBD2 (5 bases). Trimming shortened V by 5 bases and J by 4 bases, and 12 bases separated the two germline ends. The CDR3 sequence is 14 residues long. Germline lookup yields CDR1 SGDLS and CDR2 YYNGEE. The CDR3 sequence: CASREDRPTGELFF. The CDR3 coding sequence is TGTGCCAGCAGGGAGGACCGTCCCACCGGGGAGCTGTTTTTT. The whole variable domain, filled in from reference TRBV9 and TRBJ2-2, reads DSGVTQTPKHLITATGQRVTLRCSPRSGDLSVYWYQQSLDQGLQFLIQYYNGEERAKGNILERFSAQQFPDLHSELNLSSLELGDSALYFCASREDRPTGELFFGEGSRLTVL.

This clone has a single count. The chain links TRBV9 to TRBJ1-1, with TRBD1 identical over 7 bases. The germline V gene has CDR1 SGDLS and CDR2 YYNGEE. This CDR3 comprises 15 residues. The trim removed 6 bases at V and 3 bases at J, leaving 11 bases unmatched. CDR3 in amino acids: CASTTVTGVYTEAFF. For the CDR3, the DNA is TGTGCCAGCACCACAGTCACAGGGGTATACACTGAAGCTTTCTTT. The full variable domain, its missing parts supplied by reference TRBV9 and TRBJ1-1, is DSGVTQTPKHLITATGQRVTLRCSPRSGDLSVYWYQQSLDQGLQFLIQYYNGEERAKGNILERFSAQQFPDLHSELNLSSLELGDSALYFCASTTVTGVYTEAFFGQGTRLTVV.

This chain joins TRBV18 and TRBJ1-3; a possible D gene is TRBD1 (6 bases). Deletions cut 3 bases from V and 2 bases from J, with 14 bases between. Germline CDR1 KGHSH, CDR2 LQKENI. The CDR3 is 16 amino acids. As DNA, the CDR3 is TGTGCCAGCTCACCGGGGACACCCCGGACTGGAAACACCATATATTTT. Translated: CASSPGTPRTGNTIYF.

The count of this clone is one. This chain links TRBV29-1 with TRBJ2-7, with D tentatively TRBD2 (5 bases). This CDR3 has 12 residues. Trimming cost V 3 bases and J 2 bases, with 8 bases left between them. Germline V gene data show CDR1 as SQVTM and CDR2 as ANQGSEA. CDR3 protein: CSVERAPYEQYF. DNA for the CDR3: TGCAGCGTTGAGCGGGCCCCCTACGAGCAGTACTTC.

The chain joins TRBV29-1 to TRBJ1-3; 8 positions match TRBD1. CDR3 length: 14 amino acids. The J segment lost 0 bases and the V segment lost 6 bases, leaving 4 bases of the junction unmatched. The germline CDR1 and CDR2 sequences are SQVTM and ANQGSEA. The CDR3 protein is CSVGTGYSGNTIYF. The CDR3 DNA reads as TGCAGCGTGGGGACAGGATACTCTGGAAACACCATATATTTT.

The genes are TRBV29-1 and TRBJ1-4; no firm D call. Per germline, CDR1 SQVTM and CDR2 ANQGSEA. Trimming removed 4 bases from V and 0 bases from J, with 6 bases in between. The CDR3 extends over 13 amino acids. CDR3 DNA sequence: TGCAGCGTTGGCGGGACAACTAATGAAAAACTGTTTTTT. This translates into CSVGGTTNEKLFF.